This TCR beta chain is drawn from a study of radiation and T cells in renal cell carcinoma. For this clone: Antigen specificity is unknown.

V lost 3 bases and J 3 bases, leaving 8 bases between the germline ends. Per the germline V gene, CDR1 is SQVTM and CDR2 is ANQGSEA. The CDR3 loop spans 12 amino acids. Broader study findings: Sampling covered only 0.9 to 1 g of each tumor. No pretreatment tumor biopsies were available for baseline clonotypes. Top tumor clonotypes rose in blood 2 weeks post-radiation, then contracted.

Libraries were prepared by immunoSEQ multiplex PCR; TCRdb keeps only in-frame clonotypes and omits some of them. Counted here are around 4,000 clones, around two thirds occurring once; the ten biggest clones make up roughly 40%. Treatment specified: 15 Gy SBRT to primary tumor, nephrectomy 4 weeks later. Nephrectomy followed 15 Gy stereotactic body radiation by 4 weeks. The chain is built from TRBV29-1 and TRBJ1-1; tentative D call: TRBD1 (5 bases). Sequences were derived from tumor tissue, sampled from a patient whose treatment included radiotherapy and nephrectomy. The receptor comes from an older woman with renal cell carcinoma. The CDR3 sequence: CSVETAYTEAFF. In DNA, the CDR3 is TGCAGCGTTGAGACAGCCTACACTGAAGCTTTCTTT. The whole variable domain, remainder taken from reference TRBV29-1 and TRBJ1-1, is SAVISQKPSRDICQRGTSLTIQCQVDSQVTMMFWYRQQPGQSLTLIATANQGSEATYESGFVIDKFPISRPNLTFSTLTVSNMSPEDSSIYLCSVETAYTEAFFGQGTRLTVV.